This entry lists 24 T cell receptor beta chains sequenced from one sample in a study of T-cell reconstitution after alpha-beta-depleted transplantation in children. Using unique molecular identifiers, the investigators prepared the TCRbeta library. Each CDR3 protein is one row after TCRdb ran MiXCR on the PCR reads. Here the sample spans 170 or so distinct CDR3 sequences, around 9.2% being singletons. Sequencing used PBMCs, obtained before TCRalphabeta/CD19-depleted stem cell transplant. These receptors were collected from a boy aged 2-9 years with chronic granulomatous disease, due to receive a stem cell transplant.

CDR3 in amino acids: CASSLVTLNEQYF. The CDR3 nucleotides read TGTGCCAGCAGCTTGGTTACTCTGAACGAGCAGTACTTC. This chain connects TRBV7-9 to TRBJ2-7; D is unclear. The CDR3 has 13 residues. Between the trimmed V and J ends, which lost 3 bases and 5 bases, there was a span of 11 bases. Germline CDR1 is SEHNR and CDR2 is FQNEAQ (reference sequence).

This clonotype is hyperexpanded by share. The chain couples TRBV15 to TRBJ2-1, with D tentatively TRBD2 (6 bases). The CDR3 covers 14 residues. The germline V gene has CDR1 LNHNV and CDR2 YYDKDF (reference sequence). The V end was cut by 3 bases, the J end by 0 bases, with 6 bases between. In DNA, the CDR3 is TGTGCCACCAGCAGCGGGAGCTCCTACAATGAGCAGTTCTTC. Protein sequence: CATSSGSSYNEQFF. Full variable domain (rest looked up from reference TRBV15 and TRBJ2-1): DAMVIQNPRYQVTQFGKPVTLSCSQTLNHNVMYWYQQKSSQAPKLLFHYYDKDFNNEADTPDNFQSRRPNTSFCFLDIRSPGLGDTAMYLCATSSGSSYNEQFFGPGTRLTVL.

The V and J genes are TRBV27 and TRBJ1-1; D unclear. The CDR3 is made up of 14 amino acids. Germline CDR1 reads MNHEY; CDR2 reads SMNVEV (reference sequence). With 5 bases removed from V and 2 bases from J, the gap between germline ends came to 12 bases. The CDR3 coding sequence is TGTGCCAGCAGTAATCGTTACACCAACACTGAAGCTTTCTTT. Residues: CASSNRYTNTEAFF.

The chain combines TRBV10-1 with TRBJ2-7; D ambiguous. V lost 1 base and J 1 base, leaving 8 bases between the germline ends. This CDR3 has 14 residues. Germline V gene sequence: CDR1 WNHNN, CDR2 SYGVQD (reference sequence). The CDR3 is CASSEYAPSYEQYF. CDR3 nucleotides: TGCGCCAGCAGTGAGTATGCGCCGTCCTACGAGCAGTACTTC.

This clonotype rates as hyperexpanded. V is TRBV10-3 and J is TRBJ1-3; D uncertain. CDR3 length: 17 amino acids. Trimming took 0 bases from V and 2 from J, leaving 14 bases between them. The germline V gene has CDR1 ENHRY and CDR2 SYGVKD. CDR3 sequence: CAISESGGTVTGNTIYF. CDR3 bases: TGTGCCATCAGTGAGTCGGGAGGTACGGTTACTGGAAACACCATATATTTT.

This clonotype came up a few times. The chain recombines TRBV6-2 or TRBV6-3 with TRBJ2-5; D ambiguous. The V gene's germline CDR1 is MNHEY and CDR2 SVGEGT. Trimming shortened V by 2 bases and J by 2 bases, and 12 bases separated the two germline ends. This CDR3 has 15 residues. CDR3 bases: TGTGCCAGCAGTTACAGGAAGGACGCTCAAGAGACCCAGTACTTC. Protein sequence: CASSYRKDAQETQYF.

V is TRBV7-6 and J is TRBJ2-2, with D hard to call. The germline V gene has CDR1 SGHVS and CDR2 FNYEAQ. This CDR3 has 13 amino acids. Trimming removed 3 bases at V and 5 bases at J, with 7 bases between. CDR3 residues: CASSLSGTGELFF. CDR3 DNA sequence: TGTGCCAGCAGCTTGTCCGGGACCGGGGAGCTGTTTTTT.

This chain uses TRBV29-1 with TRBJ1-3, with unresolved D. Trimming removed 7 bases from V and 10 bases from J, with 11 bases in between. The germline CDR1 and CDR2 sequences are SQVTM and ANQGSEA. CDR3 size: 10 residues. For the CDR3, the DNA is TGCAGCGCGTGGGCAGGAACCATATATTTT. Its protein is CSAWAGTIYF.

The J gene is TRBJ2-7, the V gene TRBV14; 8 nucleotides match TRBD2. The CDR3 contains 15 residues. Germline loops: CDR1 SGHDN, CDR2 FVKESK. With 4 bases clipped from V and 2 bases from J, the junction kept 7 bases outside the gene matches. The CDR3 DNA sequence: TGTGCCAGCAGCCCTTCGACTAGCGATACCTACGAGCAGTACTTC. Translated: CASSPSTSDTYEQYF.

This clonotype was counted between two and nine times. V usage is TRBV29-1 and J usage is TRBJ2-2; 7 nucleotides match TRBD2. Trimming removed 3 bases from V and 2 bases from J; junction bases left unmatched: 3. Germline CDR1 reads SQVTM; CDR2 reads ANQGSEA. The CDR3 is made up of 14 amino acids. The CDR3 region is CSVDSSGNTGELFF. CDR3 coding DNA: TGCAGCGTTGATTCTAGCGGCAACACCGGGGAGCTGTTTTTT.

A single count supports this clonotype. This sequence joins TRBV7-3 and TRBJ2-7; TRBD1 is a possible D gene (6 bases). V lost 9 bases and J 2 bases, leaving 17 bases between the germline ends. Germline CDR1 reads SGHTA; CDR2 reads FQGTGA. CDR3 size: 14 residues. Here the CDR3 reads CASTPTGNTYEQYF. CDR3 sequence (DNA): TGTGCCAGTACCCCAACAGGGAACACCTACGAGCAGTACTTC.

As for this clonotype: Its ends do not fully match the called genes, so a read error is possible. The CDR3 is CASSYSGTTYNEQFF. CDR3 sequence (DNA): TGTGCCAGCAGTTACTCAGGGACTACATACAATGAGCAGTTCTTC. The V call is TRBV6-4, the J call TRBJ2-1; TRBD2 matches 7 bases. This CDR3 has 15 amino acids. Germline CDR1 reads MRHNA; CDR2 reads SNTAGT.

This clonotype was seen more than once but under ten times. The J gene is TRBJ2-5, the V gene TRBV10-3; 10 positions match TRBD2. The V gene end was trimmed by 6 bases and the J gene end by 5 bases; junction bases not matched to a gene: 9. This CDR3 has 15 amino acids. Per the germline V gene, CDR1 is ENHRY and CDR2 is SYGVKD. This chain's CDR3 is CAISTGTSAYETQYF. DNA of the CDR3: TGTGCCATCAGCACCGGGACTAGCGCTTACGAGACCCAGTACTTC.

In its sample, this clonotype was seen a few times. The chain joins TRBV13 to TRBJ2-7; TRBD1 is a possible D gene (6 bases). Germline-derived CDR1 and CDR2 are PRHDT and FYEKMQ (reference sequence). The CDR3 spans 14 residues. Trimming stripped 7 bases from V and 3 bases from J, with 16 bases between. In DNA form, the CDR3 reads TGTGCCAGCACCTCAAGCATCAGGGGCTACGAGCAGTACTTC. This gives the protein CASTSSIRGYEQYF.

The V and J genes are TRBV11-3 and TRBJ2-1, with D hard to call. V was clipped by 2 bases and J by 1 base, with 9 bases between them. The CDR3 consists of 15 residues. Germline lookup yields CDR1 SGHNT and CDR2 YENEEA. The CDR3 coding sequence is TGTGCCAGCAGCTTAAATCTTCTTTCCTACAATGAGCAGTTCTTC. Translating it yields CASSLNLLSYNEQFF. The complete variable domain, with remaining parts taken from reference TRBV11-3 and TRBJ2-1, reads EAGVVQSPRYKIIEKKQPVAFWCNPISGHNTLYWYLQNLGQGPELLIRYENEEAVDDSQLPKDRFSAERLKGVDSTLKIQPAELGDSAVYLCASSLNLLSYNEQFFGPGTRLTVL.

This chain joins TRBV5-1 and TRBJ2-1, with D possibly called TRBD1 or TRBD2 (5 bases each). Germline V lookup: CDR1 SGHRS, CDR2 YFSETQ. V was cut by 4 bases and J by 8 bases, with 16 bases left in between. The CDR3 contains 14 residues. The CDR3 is CASSSRRLGDEQFF. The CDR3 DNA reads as TGCGCCAGCAGCAGTCGACGGCTGGGGGATGAGCAGTTCTTC. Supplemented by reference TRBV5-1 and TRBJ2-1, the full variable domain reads KAGVTQTPRYLIKTRGQQVTLSCSPISGHRSVSWYQQTPGQGLQFLFEYFSETQRNKGNFPGRFSGRQFSNSRSEMNVSTLELGDSALYLCASSSRRLGDEQFFGPGTRLTVL.

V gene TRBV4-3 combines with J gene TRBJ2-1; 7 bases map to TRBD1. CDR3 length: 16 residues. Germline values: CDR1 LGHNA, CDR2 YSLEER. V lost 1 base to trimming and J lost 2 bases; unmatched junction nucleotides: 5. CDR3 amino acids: CASSQAAGTAYNEQFF. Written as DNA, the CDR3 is TGCGCCAGCAGCCAAGCGGCCGGGACAGCCTACAATGAGCAGTTCTTC.

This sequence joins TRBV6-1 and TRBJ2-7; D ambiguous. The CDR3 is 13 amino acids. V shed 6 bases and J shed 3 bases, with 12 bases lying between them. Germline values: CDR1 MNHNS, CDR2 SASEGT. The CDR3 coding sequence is TGTGCCAGCAGGCCCTCCCCCGGCTACGAGCAGTACTTC. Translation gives CASRPSPGYEQYF.

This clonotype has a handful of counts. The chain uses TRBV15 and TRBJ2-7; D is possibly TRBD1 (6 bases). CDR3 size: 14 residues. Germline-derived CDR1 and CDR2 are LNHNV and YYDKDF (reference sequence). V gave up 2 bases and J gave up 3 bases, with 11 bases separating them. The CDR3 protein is CATSRTGLNYEQYF. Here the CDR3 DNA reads TGTGCCACCAGCAGAACAGGGCTTAACTACGAGCAGTACTTC.

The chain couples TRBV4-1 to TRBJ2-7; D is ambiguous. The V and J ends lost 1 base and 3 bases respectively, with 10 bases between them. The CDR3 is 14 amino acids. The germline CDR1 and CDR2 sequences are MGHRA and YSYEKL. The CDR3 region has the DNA TGCGCCAGCAGCCAAGTTGGGAAAAACTACGAGCAGTACTTC. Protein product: CASSQVGKNYEQYF.

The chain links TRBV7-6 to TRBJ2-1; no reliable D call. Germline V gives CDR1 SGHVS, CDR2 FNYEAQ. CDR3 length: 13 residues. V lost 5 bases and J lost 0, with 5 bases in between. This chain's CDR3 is CASSGSSYNEQFF. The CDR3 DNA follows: TGTGCCAGCAGCGGAAGCTCCTACAATGAGCAGTTCTTC.

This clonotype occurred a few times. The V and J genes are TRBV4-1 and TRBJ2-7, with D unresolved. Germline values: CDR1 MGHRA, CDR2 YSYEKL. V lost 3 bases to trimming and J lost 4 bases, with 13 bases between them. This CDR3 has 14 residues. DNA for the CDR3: TGCGCCAGCAGCCACCTTCCGGACGGATACGAGCAGTACTTC. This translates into CASSHLPDGYEQYF.

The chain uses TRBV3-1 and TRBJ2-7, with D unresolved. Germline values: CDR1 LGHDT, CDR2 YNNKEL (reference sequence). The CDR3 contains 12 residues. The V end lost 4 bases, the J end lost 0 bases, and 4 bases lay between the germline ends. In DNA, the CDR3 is TGTGCCAGCAGCCCTAACTCCTACGAGCAGTACTTC. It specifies CASSPNSYEQYF.

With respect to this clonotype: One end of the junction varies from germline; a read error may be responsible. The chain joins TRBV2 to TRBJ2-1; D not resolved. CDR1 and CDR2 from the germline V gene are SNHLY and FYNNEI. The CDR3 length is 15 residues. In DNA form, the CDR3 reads TGTGCCAGCAGTGAATCACTATGGTCCTACAGTGAGCAGTTCTTC. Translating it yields CASSESLWSYSEQFF.